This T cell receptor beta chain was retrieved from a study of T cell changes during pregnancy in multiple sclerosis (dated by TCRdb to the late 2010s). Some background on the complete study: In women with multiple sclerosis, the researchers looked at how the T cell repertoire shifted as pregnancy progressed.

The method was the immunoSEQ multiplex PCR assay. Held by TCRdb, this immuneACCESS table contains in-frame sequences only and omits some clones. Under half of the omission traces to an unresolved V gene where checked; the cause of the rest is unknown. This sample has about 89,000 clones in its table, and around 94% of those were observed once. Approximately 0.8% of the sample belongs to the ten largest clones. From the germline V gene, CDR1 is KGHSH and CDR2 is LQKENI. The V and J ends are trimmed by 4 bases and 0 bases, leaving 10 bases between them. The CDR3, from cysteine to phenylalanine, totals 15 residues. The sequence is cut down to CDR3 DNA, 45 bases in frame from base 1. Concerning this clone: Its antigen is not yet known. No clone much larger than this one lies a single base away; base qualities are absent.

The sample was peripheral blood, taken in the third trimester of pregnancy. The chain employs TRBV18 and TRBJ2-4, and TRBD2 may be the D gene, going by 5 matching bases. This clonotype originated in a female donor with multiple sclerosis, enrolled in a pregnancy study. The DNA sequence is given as TGTGCCAGCTCACTAAAAGGACTAGCCAAAAACATTCAGTACTTC. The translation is CASSLKGLAKNIQYF. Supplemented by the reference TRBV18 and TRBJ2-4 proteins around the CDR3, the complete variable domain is NAGVMQNPRHLVRRRGQEARLRCSPMKGHSHVYWYRQLPEEGLKFMVYLQKENIIDESGMPKERFSAEFPKEGPSILRIQQVVRGDSAAYFCASSLKGLAKNIQYFGAGTRLSVL.